The rows below give T cell receptor beta chains drawn from one sample of a study of blood T cell repertoires in COVID-19. The protocol was immunoSEQ multiplex PCR, while the TCRdb copy is restricted to in-frame clones and leaves out a portion. The top ten hold approximately 15% of the sample, which has about 180,000 clones, 80% seen once. The sample consisted of PBMCs or T cells enriched from blood (not recorded which). The receptors come from a man in his fifties or sixties who had been exposed to COVID-19. The CDR3 runs from the conserved cysteine through the conserved F or W. Only part of the rows carry a size: once, few, many, or a class if the clone is expanded.

NA,TRBV28,CASRGVGQGHREQYF
NA,TRBV5-4,CASSSPGTGDEKLFF
many,TRBV7-8,CASSQDRPGDEQYF
NA,TRBV18,CASSPREASEQFF
NA,TRBV2,CASSTGGTSYEQYF
NA,TRBV27,CASSLGQGTDTQYF
NA,TRBV27,CASTGTGGTDTQYF
NA,TRBV6-6,CASSYQGLAYEQYF
NA,TRBV15,CATRGAGGSYEQYF
NA,TRBV19,CASSSDRSSYNEQFF
NA,TRBV29-1,CSVEVAGYYGYTF
NA,TRBV9,CASSQGQVPFYEQYF
NA,TRBV7-3,CASSLRTPNTEAFF
NA,TRBV5-6,CASSATGTSGRDEQYF
NA,TRBV11-3,CASSPRGTSENTDTQYF
NA,TRBV7-2,CASSRNTGGNYGYTF
NA,TRBV30,CAWSRRQGGADGYTF
NA,TRBV6-2/TRBV6-3,CASSYPTGNSNQPQHF
once,TRBV5-8,CASNLDTNYGYTF
NA,TRBV28,CASSRDQPQHF
many,TRBV19,CASSISPLEMMNTEAFF
NA,TRBV28,CASTSTGGFSGNTIYF
NA,TRBV28,CASIKGPGTDTQYF
NA,TRBV6-5,CASRSGAEYF
once,TRBV10-2,CASSDRQGMNSPLHF
few,TRBV5-8,CASSFRLAGAGELFF
NA,TRBV11-3,CASSPSGRPYEQYF
NA,TRBV2,CASSEPGLAGNYNEQFF
few,TRBV20-1,CSASPSRNNYGYTF
NA,TRBV7-2,CASSFTSGRTDTQYF
NA,TRBV19,CASSMLDGTQYF
NA,TRBV2,CASSESGTGSYEQYF
NA,TRBV7-6,CASSVTSGVTDTQYF
NA,TRBV7-2,CASSLLTGGTGELFF
NA,TRBV28,CASSNRGLGYTF
NA,TRBV5-8,CASSLAGFGANVLTF
NA,TRBV6-5,CASSYGRDYEQYF
NA,TRBV28,CASSLSVGEQYF
NA,TRBV5-1,CASSLQTGNTIYF
few,TRBV2,CASRNEGGNSPLHF
few,TRBV5-1,CASSLEGASSGYTF